The 20 T cell receptor beta chains below all came from one sample that was sequenced in a study of T cell responses to AZD1222 COVID-19 vaccine. TCRdb's table, derived via immunoSEQ multiplex PCR, lists solely in-frame clones and lacks some. The sample has roughly 81,000 clones, approximately 83% seen once; the top ten hold approximately 7.9%. This material consisted of peripheral blood, taken on day 0 of AZD1222 vaccination. The receptors were sampled from an adult in good health.

The V call is TRBV18, the J call TRBJ1-3; TRBD1 is a possible D gene (6 bases). CDR1 is KGHSH, CDR2 LQKENI, per germline. Trimming removed 3 bases from V and 5 bases from J, with 14 bases in between. The CDR3 is made up of 15 amino acids. The CDR3 DNA reads TGTGCCAGCTCACCCAGGGGCTCATCCAGAAACACCATATATTTT. Amino acids: CASSPRGSSRNTIYF.

The chain couples TRBV19 to TRBJ2-1, with 9 positions matching TRBD1. Germline CDR1 reads LNHDA; CDR2 reads SQIVND (reference sequence). V shed 7 bases and J 10 bases; nucleotides not matched to a gene: 11. The length of the CDR3 is 14 residues. The DNA of the CDR3 is TGTGCCAGTACTGGACAGGGGAATTACAGGGAGCAGTTCTTC. It is translated as CASTGQGNYREQFF.

The J gene is TRBJ1-3, the V gene TRBV14; D unresolved. Trimming took off 1 base at V and 0 bases at J, with 10 bases between the two ends. This CDR3 contains 16 residues. Germline CDR1 is SGHDN and CDR2 is FVKESK. Here the CDR3 DNA reads TGTGCCAGCAGCCAAGCTTGGGTTTCCTCTGGAAACACCATATATTTT. This gives the protein CASSQAWVSSGNTIYF.

The chain joins TRBV27 to TRBJ2-5, with no clear D. Per the germline V gene, CDR1 is MNHEY and CDR2 is SMNVEV (reference sequence). Deletions cut 8 bases from V and 1 base from J, with 5 bases between. The CDR3 contains 11 residues. Here the CDR3 reads CASGVQETQYF. DNA for the CDR3: TGTGCCAGCGGGGTCCAAGAGACCCAGTACTTC.

V and J are TRBV6-5 and TRBJ1-1, with D unresolved. Trimming shortened V by 0 bases and J by 0 bases, and 8 bases separated the two germline ends. Germline CDR1 MNHEY, CDR2 SVGAGI. The CDR3 runs 15 residues. CDR3 loop: CASSYSKHLNTEAFF. The DNA of the CDR3 is TGTGCCAGCAGTTACTCGAAACACCTGAACACTGAAGCTTTCTTT.

The rearrangement uses TRBV7-3 and TRBJ2-3; 8 nucleotides match TRBD2. The CDR3 sequence is 15 residues long. V was pared by 1 base and J by 5 bases, with 5 bases of the junction left unmatched. Looked up from germline, CDR1 is SGHTA and CDR2 is FQGTGA. The CDR3 sequence is CASSLNSGGLDTQYF. DNA for the CDR3: TGTGCCAGCAGCTTAAACAGCGGGGGTTTAGATACGCAGTATTTT.

V usage is TRBV20-1 and J usage is TRBJ2-7; possibly TRBD2 for D (5 bases). This CDR3 contains 11 residues. Germline assignment: CDR1 DFQATT and CDR2 SNEGSKA (reference sequence). Trimming removed 6 bases from V and 7 bases from J, with 13 bases in between. DNA of the CDR3: TGCAGTGCCTTTAAGAGGGAAGAGCAGTACTTC. This encodes CSAFKREEQYF.

This clone was detected once. The J gene is TRBJ2-3, the V gene TRBV3-1 (or the pseudogene TRBV3-2); D not resolved. The germline CDR1 and CDR2 sequences are LGHDT and YNNKEL (reference sequence). V shed 4 bases and J shed 1 base, with 6 bases lying between them. The CDR3 runs to 13 residues. The CDR3 region has the DNA TGTGCCAGCAGCCCGAGCGGCACAGATACGCAGTATTTT. This gives the protein CASSPSGTDTQYF.

This clone was observed once. This rearrangement joins TRBV18 to TRBJ1-4; D is ambiguous. CDR1 KGHSH and CDR2 LQKENI come from the germline V gene. The CDR3 is made up of 13 amino acids. The V gene lost 0 bases and the J gene lost 8 bases, with 7 bases spanning the gap. The CDR3 loop is CASSPPLEEKLFF. The CDR3 bases are TGTGCCAGCTCACCACCCTTGGAAGAAAAACTGTTTTTT.

J is TRBJ2-7 and V is TRBV24-1; TRBD2 matches 9 bases. Germline lookup yields CDR1 KGHDR and CDR2 SFDVKD. CDR3 length equals 15 residues. The V segment lost 6 bases and the J segment 3 bases; nucleotides outside the gene matches: 8. The CDR3 DNA reads as TGTGCCACCAGTCCCGGTAGCGGGAGCTTCTACGAGCAGTACTTC. Encoded protein: CATSPGSGSFYEQYF.

This chain links TRBV6-1 with TRBJ1-4, with unresolved D. Trimming cost V 2 bases and J 5 bases, with 9 bases left between them. Per germline, CDR1 MNHNS and CDR2 SASEGT. The CDR3 consists of 14 residues. The CDR3 DNA follows: TGTGCCAGCAGTGAATTTGTGGGCAATGAAAAACTGTTTTTT. Translation gives CASSEFVGNEKLFF.

This chain joins TRBV5-8 and TRBJ1-5; no definite D call. Germline V CDR1 and CDR2: SGHTS, YDEGEE. V shed 0 bases and J shed 1 base, with 8 bases lying between them. The CDR3 consists of 15 residues. The CDR3 DNA reads as TGTGCCAGCAGCTTGGAAGGAGGAAGCAATCAGCCCCAGCATTTT. This sequence encodes CASSLEGGSNQPQHF.

The rearrangement joins TRBV7-8 to TRBJ2-3; D possibly corresponds to TRBD1 (6 bases). Germline V gene data show CDR1 as SGHVS and CDR2 as FQNEAQ. V lost 5 bases to trimming and J lost 3 bases, with 12 bases between them. This CDR3 spans 14 amino acids. The CDR3 coding sequence is TGTGCCAGCAGCCGTTCAGGGACAACAGATACGCAGTATTTT. This translates into CASSRSGTTDTQYF. Drawing the rest from reference TRBV7-8 and TRBJ2-3, the complete variable domain is GAGVSQSPRYKVAKRGQDVALRCDPISGHVSLFWYQQALGQGPEFLTYFQNEAQLDKSGLPSDRFFAERPEGSVSTLKIQRTQQEDSAVYLCASSRSGTTDTQYFGPGTRLTVL.

The chain combines TRBV9 with TRBJ2-3, with D perhaps matching TRBD1 (7 bases). This CDR3 spans 15 amino acids. V lost 0 bases to trimming and J lost 0 bases, with 8 bases between them. Per germline, CDR1 SGDLS and CDR2 YYNGEE. The CDR3 protein is CASSVAGGSTDTQYF. Written as DNA, the CDR3 is TGTGCCAGCAGCGTAGCAGGGGGGAGCACAGATACGCAGTATTTT.

As regards this clone: Other DNA sequences in the sample encode the same CDR3. The V call is TRBV6-2 or TRBV6-3, the J call TRBJ2-7, with D possibly being TRBD2 (5 bases). V was shortened by 6 bases and J by 4 bases, with 10 bases between the two germline ends. The V gene's germline CDR1 is MNHEY and CDR2 SVGEGT. The CDR3 is 12 residues long. The CDR3 coding sequence is TGTGCCAGCAGCCTCGGGAATTACGAGCAGTACTTC. Its protein product is CASSLGNYEQYF.

V and J are TRBV11-2 and TRBJ1-1; 7 nucleotides match TRBD1. The CDR3 loop spans 15 amino acids. The junction had 6 bases not matched to a gene; V was cut back by 2 bases and J by 3 bases. The germline V gene encodes CDR1 SGHAT and CDR2 FQNNGV. This chain's CDR3 is CASSLNRDSYTEAFF. In nucleotides, the CDR3 is TGTGCCAGCAGCTTAAATAGGGACAGTTACACTGAAGCTTTCTTT.

This clone appeared once. The chain carries TRBV18 and TRBJ1-1, with 8 bases matching TRBD1. In germline, CDR1 is KGHSH, CDR2 LQKENI. This CDR3 region has 15 residues. J lost 1 base, V lost 2 bases, and 3 bases had no gene match. DNA of the CDR3: TGTGCCAGCTCACCAGGGACAGGAACGAACACTGAAGCTTTCTTT. Its protein product is CASSPGTGTNTEAFF. Full variable domain (rest looked up from reference TRBV18 and TRBJ1-1): NAGVMQNPRHLVRRRGQEARLRCSPMKGHSHVYWYRQLPEEGLKFMVYLQKENIIDESGMPKERFSAEFPKEGPSILRIQQVVRGDSAAYFCASSPGTGTNTEAFFGQGTRLTVV.

The table lists this clone with a few counts. The J gene is TRBJ2-7, the V gene TRBV6-2 or TRBV6-3, with 16 bases lining up with TRBD2. The V and J ends lost 2 bases and 5 bases, in that order; junction bases with no gene match: 12. Germline lookup yields CDR1 MNHEY and CDR2 SVGEGT. The CDR3 is made up of 19 amino acids. This chain's CDR3 is CASSYLPGLAGGSTDEQYF. The DNA for the CDR3 is TGTGCCAGCAGTTACCTCCCGGGACTAGCGGGAGGGAGTACGGACGAGCAGTACTTC.

The chain joins TRBV7-8 to TRBJ2-7; no firm D call. Germline CDR1 SGHVS, CDR2 FQNEAQ. CDR3 length: 14 residues. Trimming took 1 base from V and 2 from J, leaving 9 bases between them. The CDR3 nucleotides are TGTGCCAGCAGCTTAGTTGGCCAGCCCTACGAGCAGTACTTC. It yields the protein CASSLVGQPYEQYF. The variable domain in full, completed from reference TRBV7-8 and TRBJ2-7, reads GAGVSQSPRYKVAKRGQDVALRCDPISGHVSLFWYQQALGQGPEFLTYFQNEAQLDKSGLPSDRFFAERPEGSVSTLKIQRTQQEDSAVYLCASSLVGQPYEQYFGPGTRLTVT.

The chain has TRBV7-3 and TRBJ1-1; D might be TRBD1 (5 bases). Trimming took off 6 bases at V and 1 base at J, with 9 bases between the two ends. The germline V gene encodes CDR1 SGHTA and CDR2 FQGTGA. The CDR3 is 13 residues long. The CDR3 loop is CASRQTGNTEAFF. DNA of the CDR3: TGTGCCAGCAGGCAAACAGGGAACACTGAAGCTTTCTTT.